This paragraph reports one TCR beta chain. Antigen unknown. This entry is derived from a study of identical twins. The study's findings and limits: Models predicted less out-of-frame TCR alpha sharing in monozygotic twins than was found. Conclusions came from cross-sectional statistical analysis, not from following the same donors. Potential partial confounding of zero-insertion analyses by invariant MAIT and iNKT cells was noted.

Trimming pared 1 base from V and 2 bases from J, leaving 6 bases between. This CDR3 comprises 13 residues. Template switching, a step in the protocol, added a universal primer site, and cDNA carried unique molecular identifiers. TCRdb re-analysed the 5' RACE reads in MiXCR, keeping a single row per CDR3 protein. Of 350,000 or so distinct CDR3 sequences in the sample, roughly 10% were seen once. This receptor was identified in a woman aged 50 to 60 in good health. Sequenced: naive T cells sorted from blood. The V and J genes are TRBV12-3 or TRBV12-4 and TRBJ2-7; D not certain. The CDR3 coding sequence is TGTGCCAGCAGTTTAGAACAGCCCTACGAGCAGTACTTC. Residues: CASSLEQPYEQYF.